Presented here are 13 T cell receptor beta chains from one specimen sequenced in a study of blood T cell repertoires in COVID-19. Profiling relied on immunoSEQ multiplex PCR, and the TCRdb table lists in-frame clones only, not all of them. Here the sample spans approximately 240,000 clones, 80% to 90% being singletons. The sequencing sample was made of peripheral blood. All receptors derive from a man aged 50 to 60 with acute or convalescent COVID-19.

This chain joins TRBV14 and TRBJ1-1; D is unresolved. V shed 6 bases and J shed 1 base, with 12 bases lying between them. CDR1 SGHDN and CDR2 FVKESK come from the germline V gene. This CDR3 is built from 14 residues. CDR3 DNA sequence: TGTGCCAGCAGAAAGGAGTACGGGAACACTGAAGCTTTCTTT. Protein product: CASRKEYGNTEAFF.

The chain joins TRBV11-3 to TRBJ1-1; D might be TRBD1 (5 bases). CDR3 length equals 13 residues. Germline values: CDR1 SGHNT, CDR2 YENEEA. V lost 5 bases and J 0 bases, leaving 7 bases between the germline ends. CDR3 amino acids: CASSVTVNTEAFF. In DNA form, the CDR3 reads TGTGCCAGCAGCGTGACAGTGAACACTGAAGCTTTCTTT.

Only one count was recorded for this clone. The chain carries TRBV30 and TRBJ1-5; D call uncertain. Germline loops: CDR1 GTSNPN, CDR2 SVGIG (reference sequence). With 1 base removed from V and 3 bases from J, the gap between germline ends came to 4 bases. The CDR3 loop spans 12 amino acids. CDR3 sequence: CAWSANNQPQHF. CDR3 bases: TGTGCCTGGAGTGCCAACAATCAGCCCCAGCATTTT.

This chain connects TRBV5-4 to TRBJ1-4; TRBD1 matches 8 bases. This CDR3 has 14 amino acids. Germline values: CDR1 SGHNT, CDR2 YYREEE (reference sequence). The junction had 5 bases not matched to a gene; V was cut back by 4 bases and J by 6 bases. The CDR3 spells CASSQTGGHEKLFF. In nucleotides, the CDR3 is TGTGCCAGCAGCCAAACAGGGGGACATGAAAAACTGTTTTTT.

The chain carries TRBV9 and TRBJ2-2; a weak D match, TRBD1 (7 bases). The length of the CDR3 is 15 residues. V was clipped by 4 bases and J by 4 bases, with 14 bases between them. Germline CDR1 reads SGDLS; CDR2 reads YYNGEE. This CDR3 reads CASSSRQGGTGELFF. CDR3 DNA sequence: TGTGCCAGCAGCTCCAGACAGGGAGGCACCGGGGAGCTGTTTTTT.

V and J are TRBV25-1 and TRBJ2-7, with 7 positions matching TRBD1. This CDR3 is 16 amino acids long. The V segment lost 1 base and the J segment 4 bases; nucleotides outside the gene matches: 10. From germline, CDR1 is MGHDK and CDR2 SYGVNS. DNA for the CDR3: TGTGCCAGCAGTGAATCCCCGAATTTGGACAGGTACGAGCAGTACTTC. Amino acid sequence: CASSESPNLDRYEQYF.

This chain links TRBV5-4 with TRBJ1-1; D perhaps matches TRBD1 (6 bases). Germline V gene sequence: CDR1 SGHNT, CDR2 YYREEE (reference sequence). The CDR3 totals 14 residues. Trimming took off 0 bases at V and 5 bases at J, with 11 bases between the two ends. The CDR3 region is CASSLGTEVTEAFF. In DNA, the CDR3 is TGTGCCAGCAGCTTGGGGACAGAGGTGACTGAAGCTTTCTTT.

A note on this clone: At the DNA level, this CDR3 is encoded by other sequences in the same sample as well. The chain is built from TRBV3-1 (or the pseudogene TRBV3-2) and TRBJ2-2; no reliable D call. Trimming took off 1 base at V and 5 bases at J, with 2 bases between the two ends. CDR1 and CDR2 from the germline V gene are LGHDT and YNNKEL (reference sequence). This CDR3 spans 12 amino acids. The CDR3 region is CASSQATGELFF. In DNA, the CDR3 is TGTGCCAGCAGCCAAGCGACCGGGGAGCTGTTTTTT.

The chain carries TRBV6-5 and TRBJ1-4; perhaps TRBD1 as D (5 bases). The CDR3 is made up of 11 amino acids. Germline V gene data show CDR1 as MNHEY and CDR2 as SVGAGI. Trimming cost V 8 bases and J 7 bases, with 8 bases left between them. The CDR3 sequence: CASGGGEKLFF. The CDR3 DNA is TGTGCCAGCGGGGGGGGTGAAAAACTGTTTTTT.

V and J are TRBV18 and TRBJ2-3, with 11 bases fitting TRBD1. V lost 1 base to trimming and J lost 0 bases; unmatched junction nucleotides: 6. This CDR3 is 18 amino acids long. The V gene's germline CDR1 is KGHSH and CDR2 LQKENI. The CDR3 DNA follows: TGTGCCAGCTCACCACGACCGGGACAGGGGGTTAGCACAGATACGCAGTATTTT. Its translation is CASSPRPGQGVSTDTQYF.

The rearrangement uses TRBV11-3 and TRBJ1-2; 8 bases line up with TRBD1. This CDR3 is 14 amino acids long. The ends lost 5 bases at V and 4 bases at J; junction bases unmatched: 6. In germline, CDR1 is SGHNT, CDR2 YENEEA. In DNA, the CDR3 is TGTGCCAGCAGCCGGACAGGGAGCGGCTATGGCTACACCTTC. Protein product: CASSRTGSGYGYTF.

The CDR3 bases are TGTGCCAGTAGTGGGACAGATTGGAAACAGCCCCAGCATTTT. Translating gives CASSGTDWKQPQHF. This chain joins TRBV19 and TRBJ1-5; 7 nucleotides line up with TRBD1. Germline assignment: CDR1 LNHDA and CDR2 SQIVND (reference sequence). The V gene end was trimmed by 5 bases and the J gene end by 7 bases; junction bases not matched to a gene: 8. The CDR3 is 14 amino acids.

The chain recombines TRBV14 with TRBJ1-2, with TRBD1 matching over 11 bases. The CDR3 is 13 amino acids. The V gene's germline CDR1 is SGHDN and CDR2 FVKESK. The junction had 5 bases not matched to a gene; V was cut back by 6 bases and J by 8 bases. CDR3: CASRRTGGQGYTF. Here the CDR3 DNA reads TGTGCCAGCAGGCGGACAGGGGGCCAGGGCTACACCTTC.